The clone carrying this T cell receptor beta chain has ten or more counts. The antigen remains undetermined. Germline V gene sequence: CDR1 LGHNA, CDR2 YNFKEQ. V shed 2 bases and J 1 base; nucleotides not matched to a gene: 5. The CDR3 covers 16 residues. These data belong to a study of response to subunit inactivated influenza vaccine. Study-wide results and limits: Every seasonal influenza vaccination brings in few new T cells, the authors suggested.

TCRdb reprocessed the RT-PCR reads via MiXCR and lists one record per CDR3 protein. The sample shows 200,000 to 250,000 distinct CDR3 sequences, 10% to 15% of them seen only once. Sequencing was performed on non-naive T cells sorted from PBMCs, taken around 15 days before vaccination. The chain couples TRBV4-2 to TRBJ2-5; 9 bases are shared with TRBD2. The receptor comes from a man aged 50 to 59 who received an inactivated influenza vaccine. In DNA form, the CDR3 reads TGTGCCAGCAGCCAACCTAGACTAGCGGCCCAAGAGACCCAGTACTTC. Encoded protein: CASSQPRLAAQETQYF.